Shown below are 30 T cell receptor beta chains from a single sample sequenced in a study of T cells in Graves' hyperthyroidism and ophthalmopathy. Amplified TCR beta CDR3 regions derived from RNA transcripts. HTBI primers were the set used in a first-round RT-PCR of the TCR CDR3. TCRdb recomputed calls from the multiplex PCR reads with MiXCR, one row per CDR3 protein. The profile covers around 350,000 distinct CDR3 sequences, with about 17% appearing a single time and roughly a third taken by the ten largest. Source material: blood. These receptors all come from a young woman with Graves' hyperthyroidism that later progressed to Graves' ophthalmopathy.

The chain joins TRBV7-2 to TRBJ1-3; D is ambiguous. The CDR3 totals 16 residues. V was clipped by 7 bases and J by 0 bases, with 16 bases between them. Germline lookup yields CDR1 SGHTA and CDR2 FQGNSA. The CDR3 here is CASNRFGEISGNTIYF. DNA for the CDR3: TGTGCCAGCAACCGCTTCGGAGAAATCTCTGGAAACACCATATATTTT.

In this sample, this clonotype turned up many times. The chain combines TRBV11-1 with TRBJ2-1; the D gene is possibly TRBD2 (6 bases). CDR1 and CDR2 (germline): SGHAT, FQDESV (reference sequence). CDR3 length equals 17 residues. The ends were cut back, 5 bases at V and 7 bases at J, with 24 bases in the middle. CDR3 sequence: CASSGGTLSEVRNEQFF. The CDR3 DNA reads as TGTGCCAGCAGCGGTGGGACTTTAAGCGAGGTGAGGAATGAGCAGTTCTTC.

This rearrangement joins TRBV6-1 to TRBJ1-5; D remains ambiguous. CDR1 is MNHNS, CDR2 SASEGT, per germline. The CDR3 consists of 11 residues. V dropped 3 bases and J dropped 8 bases, with 5 bases sitting between them. CDR3 bases: TGTGCCAGCAGTGACTTTAAGCCCCAGCATTTT. Amino acids: CASSDFKPQHF.

This clonotype was found a few times. The chain uses TRBV7-6 and TRBJ2-1; D is ambiguous. V was pared by 2 bases and J by 5 bases, with 13 bases between. Germline V gives CDR1 SGHVS, CDR2 FNYEAQ. The CDR3 sequence is 15 residues long. The CDR3 nucleotides read TGTGCCAGCAGCTTATACGAGGACCACGACAATGAGCAGTTCTTC. Residues: CASSLYEDHDNEQFF.

The chain has TRBV4-1 and TRBJ1-4; D ambiguous. The V and J ends lost 2 bases and 7 bases respectively, with 11 bases between them. The CDR3 covers 14 residues. CDR1 is MGHRA and CDR2 is YSYEKL in the germline V gene. CDR3 region: CASSQSLRGEKLFF. The DNA for the CDR3 is TGCGCCAGCAGCCAAAGTTTACGGGGTGAAAAACTGTTTTTT.

The chain has TRBV3-1 and TRBJ2-3, with 8 bases identical to TRBD2. Trimming took 0 bases from V and 4 from J; bases not matched to a gene: 3. Per the germline V gene, CDR1 is LGHDT and CDR2 is YNNKEL (reference sequence). This CDR3 is 15 amino acids long. CDR3 amino acids: CASSQDTSGSDTQYF. The CDR3 nucleotides are TGTGCCAGCAGCCAAGATACTAGCGGCTCAGATACGCAGTATTTT.

This chain connects TRBV12-3 or TRBV12-4 to TRBJ2-1, with 9 nucleotides matching TRBD2. J gave up 4 bases and V 7 bases, and 8 bases lay outside the gene matches. The CDR3 loop spans 15 amino acids. The CDR3 sequence: CASTGGRAVYNEQFF. The CDR3 nucleotides read TGTGCCAGCACCGGCGGGAGGGCCGTTTACAATGAGCAGTTCTTC.

This chain connects TRBV15 to TRBJ2-7; a weak D match, TRBD2 (5 bases). Germline V lookup: CDR1 LNHNV, CDR2 YYDKDF (reference sequence). The V gene lost 5 bases and the J gene lost 2 bases, with 16 bases spanning the gap. The CDR3 contains 15 residues. The chain's CDR3 is CATSSTSRAPYEQYF. CDR3 nucleotide sequence: TGTGCCACCAGCTCAACTAGTCGGGCCCCCTACGAGCAGTACTTC.

The chain uses TRBV7-9 and TRBJ2-7; possible D gene TRBD2, 6 bases. From germline, CDR1 is SEHNR and CDR2 FQNEAQ (reference sequence). This CDR3 spans 13 amino acids. Trimming removed 3 bases at V and 3 bases at J, with 9 bases between. As DNA, the CDR3 is TGTGCCAGCAGCTTGGGGACTCGCTACGAGCAGTACTTC. Its protein is CASSLGTRYEQYF.

The chain joins TRBV6-5 to TRBJ2-3; 8 bases align to TRBD2. The junction had 19 bases not matched to a gene; V was cut back by 2 bases and J by 3 bases. The CDR3 loop spans 20 amino acids. Germline loops: CDR1 MNHEY, CDR2 SVGAGI. In DNA form, the CDR3 reads TGTGCCAGCAGTTACACTCGAGACCGACTAGGACTAGCATTGACAGATACGCAGTATTTT. This encodes CASSYTRDRLGLALTDTQYF.

This clonotype was observed a handful of times. The chain couples TRBV6-6 to TRBJ2-2, with no clear D. This CDR3 region has 18 residues. V was cut by 2 bases and J by 0 bases, with 16 bases left in between. The germline V gene encodes CDR1 MNHNY and CDR2 SVGAGI (reference sequence). The CDR3 loop reads CASSYLSLNFANTGELFF. The DNA for the CDR3 is TGTGCCAGCAGTTACCTGTCTCTGAACTTCGCGAACACCGGGGAGCTGTTTTTT.

This clonotype was detected ten times or more. The chain uses TRBV10-1 and TRBJ2-3; D remains ambiguous. Germline V gives CDR1 WNHNN, CDR2 SYGVQD (reference sequence). V lost 3 bases and J 1 base, leaving 5 bases between the germline ends. This CDR3 comprises 13 residues. The CDR3 loop reads CASSDQGTDTQYF. The DNA for the CDR3 is TGCGCCAGCAGTGATCAAGGCACAGATACGCAGTATTTT.

This rearrangement joins TRBV6-1 to TRBJ2-2; tentative D call: TRBD2 (5 bases). With 6 bases removed from V and 5 bases from J, the gap between germline ends came to 13 bases. The CDR3 consists of 14 residues. CDR1 and CDR2 (germline): MNHNS, SASEGT. The CDR3 DNA follows: TGTGCCAGCAGCCAGACCCCGGGGACCGGGGAGCTGTTTTTT. It encodes CASSQTPGTGELFF.

In this sample, this clonotype turned up many times. This CDR3 reads CASSRDEHVDEQFF. The CDR3 region has the DNA TGTGCCAGTAGTAGAGACGAGCACGTCGATGAGCAGTTCTTC. The rearrangement links TRBV19 to TRBJ2-1; no firm D call. Trimming took 4 bases from V and 8 from J, leaving 15 bases between them. Germline V gene lookup returns CDR1 LNHDA and CDR2 SQIVND (reference sequence). There are 14 residues in the CDR3. Using reference TRBV19 and TRBJ2-1 for the parts outside the CDR3, the full variable domain is DGGITQSPKYLFRKEGQNVTLSCEQNLNHDAMYWYRQDPGQGLRLIYYSQIVNDFQKGDIAEGYSVSREKKESFPLTVTSAQKNPTAFYLCASSRDEHVDEQFFGPGTRLTVL.

The sample holds a few counts of this clonotype. A read error may be the cause here, since a much bigger clone is one base away. CDR3 bases: TGTGCCAGCACCCCCGAGGGGAATCTGCCCCAGCATTTT. Translated: CASTPEGNLPQHF. The rearrangement uses TRBV2 and TRBJ1-5; D perhaps matches TRBD1 (5 bases). This CDR3 is built from 13 residues. Germline assignment: CDR1 SNHLY and CDR2 FYNNEI.

This clonotype showed up many times. This chain connects TRBV7-2 to TRBJ2-7, with D maybe TRBD1 (6 bases). With 0 bases removed from V and 2 bases from J, the gap between germline ends came to 11 bases. Germline loops: CDR1 SGHTA, CDR2 FQGNSA. This CDR3 has 15 residues. DNA for the CDR3: TGTGCCAGCAGCTTAGCCTCAGGGGTGCCCTACGAGCAGTACTTC. Its protein product is CASSLASGVPYEQYF.

To note about this clonotype: This may come from a read error, since a much larger clone is one base off. The chain has TRBV5-5 and TRBJ2-1, with D unclear. Per the germline V gene, CDR1 is SGHKS and CDR2 is YYEKEE (reference sequence). The CDR3 sequence is 13 residues long. The CDR3 loop is CASSLPSFNEHFF. CDR3 sequence (DNA): TGTGCCAGCAGCTTGCCCAGCTTCAATGAGCACTTCTTC.

CDR3 region: CASSGSGEGSHKQFF. In DNA form, the CDR3 reads TGTGCCAGCAGCGGTAGCGGGGAAGGGTCCCATAAGCAGTTCTTC. V usage is TRBV7-9 and J usage is TRBJ2-1; 8 bases align to TRBD2. This CDR3 has 15 amino acids. J lost 11 bases, V lost 5 bases, and 14 bases had no gene match. Germline V gives CDR1 SEHNR, CDR2 FQNEAQ (reference sequence).

In this sample, this clonotype turned up a few times. A read error may account for a junction end that differs from germline. This chain links TRBV7-9 with TRBJ1-1; D gene ambiguous. The CDR3 is 13 amino acids. The germline CDR1 and CDR2 sequences are SEHNR and FQNEAQ (reference sequence). The CDR3 DNA is TGTGTCAGCAGCTTAGGTTCACCCGGGGAAGCTTTCTTT. Translation gives CVSSLGSPGEAFF.

In this sample, this clonotype turned up once. The genes are TRBV20-1 and TRBJ2-1; 7 bases match TRBD2. The V segment lost 5 bases and the J segment 8 bases; nucleotides outside the gene matches: 15. This CDR3 region has 15 residues. Germline assignment: CDR1 DFQATT and CDR2 SNEGSKA (reference sequence). The CDR3 sequence: CSARSGIAGTDEQFF. CDR3 nucleotide sequence: TGCAGTGCTCGGAGCGGGATCGCCGGTACTGATGAGCAGTTCTTC.

There are many counts of this clonotype. The chain carries TRBV12-3 or TRBV12-4 and TRBJ2-2, with a weak D call TRBD1 (5 bases). The V end lost 5 bases, the J end lost 7 bases, and 8 bases lay between the germline ends. The CDR3 covers 12 residues. CDR3 coding DNA: TGTGCCAGCAGTCAGGGAAGCGGGGAGCTGTTTTTT. Amino acid sequence: CASSQGSGELFF.

This clonotype was counted ten times or more. J is TRBJ1-3 and V is TRBV3-1; 8 bases match TRBD1. Germline V gives CDR1 LGHDT, CDR2 YNNKEL (reference sequence). CDR3 length equals 15 residues. The J segment lost 6 bases and the V segment lost 4 bases, leaving 8 bases of the junction unmatched. In nucleotides, the CDR3 is TGTGCCAGCAGCCCTTGGGGACAGGATACAAACACCATATATTTT. As protein: CASSPWGQDTNTIYF.

This clonotype was detected ten times or more. This chain uses TRBV4-1 with TRBJ2-3; 7 bases match TRBD1. The J segment lost 4 bases and the V segment lost 3 bases, leaving 7 bases of the junction unmatched. This CDR3 spans 15 amino acids. The germline V gene encodes CDR1 MGHRA and CDR2 YSYEKL. In DNA, the CDR3 is TGCGCCAGCAGCCAGATTACAGGGGTAGCAGATACGCAGTATTTT. Amino acid sequence: CASSQITGVADTQYF.

Of note for this clonotype: A much bigger clone sits one base away, suggesting this may be a read error. This sequence joins TRBV3-1 and TRBJ1-4; D gene ambiguous. Germline CDR1 reads LGHDT; CDR2 reads YNNKEL (reference sequence). The ends were cut back, 6 bases at V and 4 bases at J, with 9 bases in the middle. CDR3 length: 13 residues. The CDR3 protein is CASSRRFNEKLFF. CDR3 nucleotides: TGTGCCAGCAGTCGGCGATTTAATGAAAAACTGTTTTTT.

This clonotype showed up just a few times. The chain carries TRBV4-1 and TRBJ1-4; the match to TRBD1 covers 7 bases. J gave up 2 bases and V 0 bases, and 3 bases lay outside the gene matches. The CDR3 is 16 amino acids. CDR1 and CDR2 from the germline V gene are MGHRA and YSYEKL. The CDR3 spells CASSQETGPTNEKLFF. CDR3 DNA sequence: TGCGCCAGCAGCCAAGAGACAGGGCCTACTAATGAAAAACTGTTTTTT.

This chain connects TRBV11-2 to TRBJ2-5, with D perhaps TRBD2 (5 bases). Trimming shortened V by 5 bases and J by 5 bases, and 18 bases separated the two germline ends. The germline gives CDR1 SGHAT, CDR2 FQNNGV. This CDR3 spans 15 amino acids. CDR3 protein: CASSPGWLTGETQYF. In DNA form, the CDR3 reads TGTGCCAGCAGCCCGGGGTGGCTTACGGGGGAGACCCAGTACTTC.

The CDR3: CASSEGGTRNEKLFF. In DNA, the CDR3 is TGTGCCAGCAGTGAAGGCGGGACCAGAAATGAAAAACTGTTTTTT. J is TRBJ1-4 and V is TRBV2; maybe TRBD1 (5 bases). The CDR3 contains 15 residues. CDR1 is SNHLY and CDR2 is FYNNEI in the germline V gene. The germline V and J ends were trimmed by 1 base and 5 bases, with 11 bases remaining between them.

This clonotype was seen ten or more times. V is TRBV19 and J is TRBJ1-1; tentatively, D is TRBD1 (5 bases). Germline V lookup: CDR1 LNHDA, CDR2 SQIVND (reference sequence). With 3 bases removed from V and 5 bases from J, the gap between germline ends came to 10 bases. The CDR3 sequence is 13 residues long. CDR3 region: CASSILGPTEAFF. Written as DNA, the CDR3 is TGTGCCAGTAGTATTTTGGGACCTACTGAAGCTTTCTTT.

The table lists this clonotype with many counts. The V and J genes are TRBV5-1 and TRBJ2-7; 7 positions agree with TRBD2. This CDR3 has 15 amino acids. V lost 1 base and J lost 0; bases outside the gene matches: 4. Germline V gives CDR1 SGHRS, CDR2 YFSETQ. CDR3 protein: CASSLLGGPSYEQYF. The CDR3 nucleotides are TGCGCCAGCAGCTTGTTGGGAGGGCCCTCCTACGAGCAGTACTTC. Variable domain in full (rest from reference TRBV5-1 and TRBJ2-7): KAGVTQTPRYLIKTRGQQVTLSCSPISGHRSVSWYQQTPGQGLQFLFEYFSETQRNKGNFPGRFSGRQFSNSRSEMNVSTLELGDSALYLCASSLLGGPSYEQYFGPGTRLTVT.

The rearrangement uses TRBV5-1 and TRBJ2-3; the match to TRBD1 covers 8 bases. With 5 bases clipped from V and 5 bases from J, the junction kept 7 bases outside the gene matches. This CDR3 is 14 amino acids long. CDR1 and CDR2 from the germline V gene are SGHRS and YFSETQ. For the CDR3, the DNA is TGCGCCAGCAGGTCCGGACAGGGCGAAGATACGCAGTATTTT. Translation: CASRSGQGEDTQYF.